One and the same sample provided the 14 T cell receptor beta chains below, sequenced in a study of cytomegalovirus exposure and HLA in healthy donors. PCR employed 60 Vbeta and 13 Jbeta primers. Produced via immunoSEQ multiplex PCR; TCRdb's table is partial and in-frame only. The sample carries about 97,000 clones, less than 9.5% recorded once. The sample comprised PBMCs. These receptor sequences come from a middle-aged man in good health and CMV-seropositive.

This sequence joins TRBV4-1 and TRBJ1-1, with D perhaps matching TRBD1 (5 bases). This CDR3 comprises 13 residues. Between the trimmed V and J ends, which lost 8 bases and 1 base, there was a span of 11 bases. CDR1 and CDR2 (germline): MGHRA, YSYEKL. This CDR3 is CASGDFRNTEAFF. DNA of the CDR3: TGCGCCAGCGGGGACTTCCGGAACACTGAAGCTTTCTTT.

This clone was detected only a few times. The rearrangement links TRBV7-9 to TRBJ2-5, with 10 bases fitting TRBD2. Germline V gene data show CDR1 as SEHNR and CDR2 as FQNEAQ (reference sequence). V shed 2 bases and J 3 bases; nucleotides not matched to a gene: 6. This CDR3 spans 16 amino acids. The CDR3 DNA is TGTGCCAGCAGCTTACCTAGCGGGAGTGTGAAAGAGACCCAGTACTTC. Its protein is CASSLPSGSVKETQYF.

This clone was seen a handful of times. Compared with germline, one end of the junction differs, possibly owing to a read error. The chain has TRBV4-1 and TRBJ1-4; tentative D call: TRBD1 (6 bases). CDR1 and CDR2 (germline): MGHRA, YSYEKL. This CDR3 comprises 14 residues. CDR3 amino acids: CASSPDRMGEKLFF. In DNA form, the CDR3 reads TGTGCCAGCAGCCCCGACAGGATGGGGGAAAAACTGTTTTTT.

This clone has a handful of counts. This chain connects TRBV9 to TRBJ1-2, with D unclear. Germline assignment: CDR1 SGDLS and CDR2 YYNGEE. With 0 bases removed from V and 8 bases from J, the gap between germline ends came to 11 bases. The CDR3 sequence is 13 residues long. CDR3 DNA: TGTGCCAGCAGCGTAGGAGGGCGCGGAGGCTACACCTTC. This gives the protein CASSVGGRGGYTF.

The chain recombines TRBV27 with TRBJ2-7; D is possibly TRBD2 (6 bases). The V end lost 3 bases, the J end lost 5 bases, and 14 bases lay between the germline ends. The CDR3 contains 14 residues. CDR1 is MNHEY and CDR2 is SMNVEV in the germline V gene (reference sequence). The DNA of the CDR3 is TGTGCCAGCAGTTTCGCCTCCTGGGGGGACGAGCAGTACTTC. It yields the protein CASSFASWGDEQYF.

The sample holds a few counts of this clone. CDR3: CASSQTTQRGGELFF. CDR3 nucleotides: TGCGCCAGCAGCCAGACGACCCAACGGGGCGGGGAGCTGTTTTTT. The chain combines TRBV4-3 with TRBJ2-2, with TRBD2 as a possible D gene (5 bases). Germline V gene lookup returns CDR1 LGHNA and CDR2 YSLEER. The CDR3 totals 15 residues. The V end was cut by 3 bases, the J end by 7 bases, with 15 bases between.

This clone has a handful of counts. The V call is TRBV4-2, the J call TRBJ2-1, with a possible D match to TRBD2 (6 bases). This CDR3 region has 12 residues. V dropped 5 bases and J dropped 4 bases, with 6 bases sitting between them. Germline V CDR1 and CDR2: LGHNA, YNFKEQ. CDR3 in amino acids: CASSGGYNEQFF. The CDR3, as DNA: TGTGCCAGCAGCGGGGGGTACAATGAGCAGTTCTTC.

This clone was observed a few times. This chain connects TRBV7-3 to TRBJ2-5; TRBD2 is a possible D gene (5 bases). Matching the DNA end better, TRBJ2-7 makes the J call doubtful. CDR3 size: 14 residues. In germline, CDR1 is SGHTA, CDR2 FQGTGA. CDR3 nucleotide sequence: TGTGCCAGCAGCTTAGGGTTACGGACTGACGAGCAGTACTTC. It codes for CASSLGLRTDEQYF.

V gene TRBV5-1 combines with J gene TRBJ2-5, with 9 positions matching TRBD1. From germline, CDR1 is SGHRS and CDR2 YFSETQ. The V gene end was trimmed by 0 bases and the J gene end by 3 bases; junction bases not matched to a gene: 6. There are 16 residues in the CDR3. The CDR3 here is CASSLGAGTGKETQYF. The DNA of the CDR3 is TGCGCCAGCAGCTTGGGAGCCGGGACAGGGAAAGAGACCCAGTACTTC.

The V gene is TRBV13, the J gene TRBJ2-3, with 9 positions matching TRBD1. In germline, CDR1 is PRHDT, CDR2 FYEKMQ (reference sequence). Germline trimming cut 5 bases from V and 2 bases from J; bases unmatched to any gene: 8. This CDR3 contains 16 residues. Written as DNA, the CDR3 is TGTGCCAGCAGCCGACGGACAGGGGAAGACACAGATACGCAGTATTTT. This sequence encodes CASSRRTGEDTDTQYF. Variable domain in full (rest from reference TRBV13 and TRBJ2-3): AAGVIQSPRHLIKEKRETATLKCYPIPRHDTVYWYQQGPGQDPQFLISFYEKMQSDKGSIPDRFSAQQFSDYHSELNMSSLELGDSALYFCASSRRTGEDTDTQYFGPGTRLTVL.

The sample holds a few counts of this clone. V and J are TRBV6-1 and TRBJ2-2; D not certain. Between the trimmed V and J ends, which lost 6 bases and 0 bases, there was a span of 11 bases. The CDR3 is 15 residues long. CDR1 is MNHNS and CDR2 is SASEGT in the germline V gene. CDR3 sequence: CASRLRFANTGELFF. The CDR3 nucleotides read TGTGCCAGCAGACTCAGGTTCGCGAACACCGGGGAGCTGTTTTTT.

A few counts support this clone. The rearrangement joins TRBV30 to TRBJ2-6, with D perhaps matching TRBD2 (6 bases). The CDR3 spans 15 residues. The germline V and J ends were trimmed by 4 bases and 1 base, with 11 bases remaining between them. The germline gives CDR1 GTSNPN, CDR2 SVGIG (reference sequence). The CDR3 loop is CAWILGGSGANVLTF. The DNA for the CDR3 is TGTGCCTGGATCCTGGGGGGATCTGGGGCCAACGTCCTGACTTTC.

This CDR3 is CACEPGSPNQPQHF. In DNA, the CDR3 is TGTGCCTGCGAACCGGGGAGCCCCAATCAGCCCCAGCATTTT. The chain is built from TRBV28 and TRBJ1-5, with unresolved D. V was pared by 11 bases and J by 3 bases, with 17 bases between. Germline CDR1 is MDHEN and CDR2 is SYDVKM. This CDR3 has 14 amino acids.

A few counts support this clone. V usage is TRBV6-6 and J usage is TRBJ2-7, with 11 bases that match TRBD2. V dropped 0 bases and J dropped 7; count of bases not matched to a gene: 8. This CDR3 has 16 amino acids. Looked up from germline, CDR1 is MNHNY and CDR2 is SVGAGI (reference sequence). CDR3 coding DNA: TGTGCCAGCAGTTACTCTATGACTAGCGGGATAGGTGAGCAGTACTTC. The encoded protein is CASSYSMTSGIGEQYF.